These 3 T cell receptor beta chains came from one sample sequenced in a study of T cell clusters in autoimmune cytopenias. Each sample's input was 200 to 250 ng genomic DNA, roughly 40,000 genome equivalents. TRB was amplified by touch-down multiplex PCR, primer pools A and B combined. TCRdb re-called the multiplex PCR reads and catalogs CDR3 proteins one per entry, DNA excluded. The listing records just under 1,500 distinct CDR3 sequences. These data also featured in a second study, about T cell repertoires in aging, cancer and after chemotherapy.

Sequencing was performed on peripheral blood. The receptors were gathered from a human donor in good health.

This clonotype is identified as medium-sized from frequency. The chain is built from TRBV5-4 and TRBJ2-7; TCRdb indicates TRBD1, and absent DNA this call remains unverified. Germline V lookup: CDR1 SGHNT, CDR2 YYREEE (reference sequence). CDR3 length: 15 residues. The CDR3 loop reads CASSAGQGSFYEQYF.

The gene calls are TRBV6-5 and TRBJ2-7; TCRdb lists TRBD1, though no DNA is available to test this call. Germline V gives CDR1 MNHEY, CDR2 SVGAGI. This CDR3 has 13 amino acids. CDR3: CASTPDSTYEQYF.

The CDR3 is CASSLQRGLSYEQYF. The V and J genes are TRBV6-5 and TRBJ2-7; without DNA, the TCRdb call of TRBD1 cannot be checked. CDR1 MNHEY and CDR2 SVGAGI come from the germline V gene. The length of the CDR3 is 15 residues.